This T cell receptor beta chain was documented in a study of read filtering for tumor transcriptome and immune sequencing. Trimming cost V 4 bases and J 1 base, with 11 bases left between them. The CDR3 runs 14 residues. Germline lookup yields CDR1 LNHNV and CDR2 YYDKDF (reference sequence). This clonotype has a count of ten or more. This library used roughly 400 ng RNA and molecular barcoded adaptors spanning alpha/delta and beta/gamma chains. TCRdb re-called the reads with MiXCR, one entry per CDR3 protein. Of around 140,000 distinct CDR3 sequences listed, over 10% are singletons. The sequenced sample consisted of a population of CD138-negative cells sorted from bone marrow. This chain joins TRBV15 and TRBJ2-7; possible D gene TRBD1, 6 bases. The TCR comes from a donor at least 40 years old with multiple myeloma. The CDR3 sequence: CATSKDRTSYEQYF. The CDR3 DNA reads TGTGCCACCAGCAAGGACAGAACATCCTACGAGCAGTACTTC.